These 16 T cell receptor beta chains originate from one sample sequenced in a study of identical twins. TCRdb called the 5' RACE reads again in MiXCR, with one record for every CDR3 protein. The sample consists of about 460,000 distinct CDR3 sequences, 12% to 15% of them appearing once. This sample was shared with a second study, whose subject was yellow fever vaccine responses in identical twins.

Sequencing was carried out using CD4+ T cells sorted from blood. The receptors were gathered from a woman between 18 and 29 years old in good health.

V and J are TRBV11-2 and TRBJ2-5; D unclear. The CDR3 is made up of 17 amino acids. Trimming stripped 5 bases from V and 1 base from J, with 20 bases between. CDR1 and CDR2 from the germline V gene are SGHAT and FQNNGV. The CDR3 region is CASSPSISARPQETQYF. The CDR3, as DNA: TGTGCCAGCAGCCCCAGTATCTCGGCCAGGCCCCAAGAGACCCAGTACTTC. The full variable domain, with the rest looked up from reference TRBV11-2 and TRBJ2-5, is EAGVAQSPRYKIIEKRQSVAFWCNPISGHATLYWYQQILGQGPKLLIQFQNNGVVDDSQLPKDRFSAERLKGVDSTLKIQPAKLEDSAVYLCASSPSISARPQETQYFGPGTRLLVL.

This clonotype was recorded many times. This chain uses TRBV12-3 or TRBV12-4 with TRBJ2-7; 8 positions match TRBD1. CDR3 length: 15 amino acids. After removal of 5 bases from V and 4 bases from J, the junction contained 10 bases not matched to a gene. CDR3 loop: CASSPAGQGQYEQYF. CDR3 in DNA: TGTGCCAGCAGTCCGGCCGGACAGGGACAATACGAGCAGTACTTC.

This clonotype turned up a few times. The J gene is TRBJ1-1, the V gene TRBV2; D may be TRBD1 (5 bases). Trimming removed 5 bases at V and 3 bases at J, with 13 bases between. This CDR3 has 14 residues. Germline V gives CDR1 SNHLY, CDR2 FYNNEI. CDR3 amino acids: CASSLQGRDTEAFF. Here the CDR3 DNA reads TGTGCCAGCAGTCTTCAGGGAAGGGACACTGAAGCTTTCTTT.

The chain recombines TRBV18 with TRBJ2-1; 9 positions agree with TRBD1. Germline CDR1 reads KGHSH; CDR2 reads LQKENI. The J segment lost 6 bases and the V segment lost 6 bases, leaving 9 bases of the junction unmatched. The CDR3 is made up of 15 amino acids. CDR3 amino acids: CASSRRTGDLNEQFF. The CDR3, as DNA: TGTGCCAGCTCCAGGCGGACAGGGGACCTCAATGAGCAGTTCTTC.

This clonotype was counted a few times. The chain is built from TRBV28 and TRBJ2-7; TRBD2 agrees at 7 bases. After removal of 5 bases from V and 4 bases from J, the junction contained 11 bases not matched to a gene. The germline CDR1 and CDR2 sequences are MDHEN and SYDVKM. The CDR3 has 15 amino acids. CDR3 residues: CASSGPSGLMYEQYF. CDR3 nucleotide sequence: TGTGCCAGCAGTGGTCCTAGCGGTCTCATGTACGAGCAGTACTTC.

The count of this clonotype is one. The V call is TRBV28, the J call TRBJ2-7; no clear D gene. The CDR3 is made up of 13 amino acids. The germline gives CDR1 MDHEN, CDR2 SYDVKM. The germline V and J ends were trimmed by 3 bases and 2 bases, with 8 bases remaining between them. The CDR3 sequence: CASSLATPYEQYF. CDR3 nucleotides: TGTGCCAGCAGTTTGGCCACCCCCTACGAGCAGTACTTC.

This clonotype was found a few times. J is TRBJ2-3 and V is TRBV7-3; D is perhaps TRBD2 (6 bases). The CDR3 length is 14 residues. In germline, CDR1 is SGHTA, CDR2 FQGTGA. Trimming shortened V by 6 bases and J by 4 bases, and 14 bases separated the two germline ends. The CDR3, as DNA: TGTGCCAGCAGTTACCTGGGAGGACCAGATACGCAGTATTTT. Its protein is CASSYLGGPDTQYF.

This clonotype was counted between two and nine times. The V gene is TRBV2, the J gene TRBJ2-2; D possibly corresponds to TRBD2 (5 bases). V was shortened by 7 bases and J by 8 bases, with 14 bases between the two germline ends. This CDR3 region has 13 residues. Looked up from germline, CDR1 is SNHLY and CDR2 is FYNNEI. DNA of the CDR3: TGTGCCAGCAATTTCGGGGTCATGGGGGAGCTGTTTTTT. It is translated as CASNFGVMGELFF. The entire variable domain, with the rest obtained from reference TRBV2 and TRBJ2-2, is as follows: EPEVTQTPSHQVTQMGQEVILRCVPISNHLYFYWYRQILGQKVEFLVSFYNNEISEKSEIFDDQFSVERPDGSNFTLKIRSTKLEDSAMYFCASNFGVMGELFFGEGSRLTVL.

The sample holds many counts of this clonotype. The chain links TRBV7-9 to TRBJ1-1; unclear D gene. The germline V gene encodes CDR1 SEHNR and CDR2 FQNEAQ (reference sequence). V lost 0 bases to trimming and J lost 1 base, with 6 bases between them. This CDR3 has 14 residues. CDR3 in amino acids: CASSLALPNTEAFF. CDR3 sequence (DNA): TGTGCCAGCAGCTTAGCGCTGCCGAACACTGAAGCTTTCTTT.

The table lists this clonotype with a few counts. This chain uses TRBV5-1 with TRBJ2-7; D may be TRBD1 (6 bases). The germline gives CDR1 SGHRS, CDR2 YFSETQ. Between the trimmed V and J ends, which lost 0 bases and 3 bases, there was a span of 10 bases. The CDR3 has 14 residues. The CDR3 region is CASSLAQGYYEQYF. CDR3 bases: TGCGCCAGCAGCTTGGCTCAGGGGTACTACGAGCAGTACTTC.

This chain links TRBV25-1 with TRBJ2-1, with 14 bases fitting TRBD2. The trim removed 4 bases at V and 9 bases at J, leaving 11 bases unmatched. Germline CDR1 is MGHDK and CDR2 is SYGVNS. CDR3 length: 17 amino acids. The CDR3 region is CASSAPRGLAGGAEQFF. In DNA, the CDR3 is TGTGCCAGCAGTGCTCCCCGTGGACTAGCGGGAGGCGCTGAGCAGTTCTTC.

The rearrangement uses TRBV12-3 or TRBV12-4 and TRBJ2-6, with 8 positions matching TRBD1. CDR3 size: 17 residues. V dropped 5 bases and J dropped 0; count of bases not matched to a gene: 6. The CDR3 reads CASSPPDRVSGANVLTF. The CDR3 bases are TGTGCCAGCAGTCCGCCGGACAGGGTCTCTGGGGCCAACGTCCTGACTTTC.

This clonotype was seen only a few times. This chain links TRBV10-2 with TRBJ2-1, with 8 bases lining up with TRBD2. The J segment lost 0 bases and the V segment lost 4 bases, leaving 2 bases of the junction unmatched. The CDR3 covers 15 residues. Germline loops: CDR1 WSHSY, CDR2 SAAADI. CDR3 bases: TGCGCCAGCAGTGCGCGGGAGGCCTCCTACAATGAGCAGTTCTTC. Translating it yields CASSAREASYNEQFF.

This clonotype has a handful of counts. The chain combines TRBV4-1 with TRBJ2-3, with TRBD2 identical over 7 bases. The CDR3 is 17 amino acids. Germline values: CDR1 MGHRA, CDR2 YSYEKL. The ends lost 0 bases at V and 2 bases at J; junction bases unmatched: 8. This CDR3 reads CASSQDLTGGTTDTQYF. CDR3 coding DNA: TGCGCCAGCAGCCAAGATTTGACGGGAGGAACCACAGATACGCAGTATTTT.

The rearrangement uses TRBV7-9 and TRBJ2-5; TRBD2 aligns across 13 bases. This CDR3 comprises 16 residues. Trimming removed 2 bases from V and 3 bases from J; junction bases left unmatched: 3. The germline V gene encodes CDR1 SEHNR and CDR2 FQNEAQ (reference sequence). The CDR3 region has the DNA TGTGCCAGCAGCTTATGGACTAGCGGGAGTAAAGAGACCCAGTACTTC. Translation gives CASSLWTSGSKETQYF.

This chain joins TRBV6-2 or TRBV6-3 and TRBJ2-2; TRBD1 might be the D (5 bases). The V end lost 5 bases, the J end lost 0 bases, and 19 bases lay between the germline ends. CDR3 size: 18 residues. Per germline, CDR1 MNHEY and CDR2 SVGEGT. The DNA for the CDR3 is TGTGCCAGCAGTCCCCTGGTCGCAGGGTCGCCGAACACCGGGGAGCTGTTTTTT. Translated: CASSPLVAGSPNTGELFF.